Following are 19 T cell receptor beta chains from one sample sequenced in a study of blood T cell repertoires in COVID-19. TCRdb's table, derived via immunoSEQ multiplex PCR, lists solely in-frame clones and lacks some. The sample carries approximately 300,000 clones, 80% to 90% recorded once. Sequencing was carried out using PBMCs or T cells enriched from blood (not recorded which). The receptor source for this set is a woman aged 30 to 39 who had recovered from COVID-19.

This clone was seen many times. The chain carries TRBV27 and TRBJ1-6; perhaps TRBD1 as D (6 bases). V dropped 7 bases and J dropped 10 bases, with 23 bases sitting between them. This CDR3 is built from 16 residues. The germline V gene encodes CDR1 MNHEY and CDR2 SMNVEV (reference sequence). DNA for the CDR3: TGTGCCAGCACCTCTTCGGTGGGGGCATCTGGGTCACCCCTCCACTTT. Translating gives CASTSSVGASGSPLHF.

The chain is built from TRBV19 and TRBJ1-6; 9 nucleotides agree with TRBD1. J was trimmed by 8 bases and V by 6 bases; bases with no gene match: 5. The length of the CDR3 is 14 residues. The germline CDR1 and CDR2 sequences are LNHDA and SQIVND (reference sequence). CDR3: CASSSTGGYSPLHF. For the CDR3, the DNA is TGTGCCAGTAGCTCAACAGGGGGCTATTCACCCCTCCACTTT.

The chain joins TRBV5-1 to TRBJ2-5; 9 nucleotides align to TRBD2. The CDR3 contains 15 residues. With V trimmed by 5 bases and J by 6 bases, 11 bases remained unmatched. Germline-derived CDR1 and CDR2 are SGHRS and YFSETQ. The CDR3 sequence: CASSTWRGGSQTQYF. The CDR3 nucleotides are TGCGCCAGCAGTACGTGGCGGGGGGGAAGTCAGACCCAGTACTTC.

This rearrangement joins TRBV21-1 to TRBJ2-5; TRBD1, the table's D call, lacks a check against the DNA. TRBV21-1 constitutes a pseudogene. The CDR3 contains 17 residues. CDR3: CASSKASGQAQQETQYF. CDR3 in DNA: TGTGCCAGCAGCAAAGCGAGTGGACAGGCCCAGCAAGAGACCCAGTACTTC.

This clone was detected only once. The genes are TRBV7-9 and TRBJ1-1; 10 nucleotides line up with TRBD1. Germline CDR1 is SEHNR and CDR2 is FQNEAQ (reference sequence). The CDR3 length is 15 residues. V was pared by 3 bases and J by 3 bases, with 4 bases of the junction left unmatched. The CDR3 sequence is CASSFPGQGDTEAFF. The CDR3, as DNA: TGTGCCAGCAGCTTCCCCGGACAGGGGGACACTGAAGCTTTCTTT.

The J gene is TRBJ2-2, the V gene TRBV2; TRBD2 agrees at 7 bases. Germline assignment: CDR1 SNHLY and CDR2 FYNNEI. CDR3 length: 15 residues. V lost 8 bases to trimming and J lost 0 bases; unmatched junction nucleotides: 6. CDR3 in DNA: TGTGCCAGCCGAATAACTAGCGCGAACACCGGGGAGCTGTTTTTT. Translation: CASRITSANTGELFF.

The chain links TRBV10-3 to TRBJ1-2; no reliable D call. Per germline, CDR1 ENHRY and CDR2 SYGVKD. V was trimmed by 3 bases and J by 4 bases, leaving 3 bases between them. CDR3 size: 11 residues. Here the CDR3 DNA reads TGTGCCATCAGTGACTCCTATGGCTACACCTTC. Its protein is CAISDSYGYTF.

The rearrangement links TRBV27 to TRBJ2-1; TRBD2 agrees at 10 bases. V trimming: 8 bases; J trimming: 1 base; junction bases outside the gene matches: 5. The germline V gene has CDR1 MNHEY and CDR2 SMNVEV (reference sequence). The CDR3 sequence is 15 residues long. CDR3 sequence: CASESGGASYNEQFF. The CDR3 coding sequence is TGTGCCAGCGAGAGCGGGGGGGCGTCCTACAATGAGCAGTTCTTC.

J is TRBJ1-2 and V is TRBV27, with D possibly matching TRBD1 (5 bases). CDR3 size: 14 residues. Germline V gene sequence: CDR1 MNHEY, CDR2 SMNVEV (reference sequence). Between the trimmed V and J ends, which lost 3 bases and 4 bases, there was a span of 12 bases. CDR3 coding DNA: TGTGCCAGCAGTTTTAAAGGAGACAGCTATGGCTACACCTTC. Residues: CASSFKGDSYGYTF.

This clone has only a few counts. CDR3 sequence reads: CASKPGQNNEKLFF. In DNA form, the CDR3 reads TGTGCCTCAAAGCCGGGACAGAATAATGAAAAACTGTTTTTT. The J gene is TRBJ1-4, the V gene TRBV19; 7 bases line up with TRBD1. J gave up 4 bases and V 11 bases, and 10 bases lay outside the gene matches. Per the germline V gene, CDR1 is LNHDA and CDR2 is SQIVND (reference sequence). This CDR3 contains 14 residues.

This clone was counted ten times or more. This sequence joins TRBV6-4 and TRBJ1-2, with 9 bases that match TRBD1. CDR3 length equals 15 residues. J was trimmed by 4 bases and V by 5 bases; bases with no gene match: 8. CDR1 and CDR2 from the germline V gene are MRHNA and SNTAGT. CDR3 coding DNA: TGTGCCAGCAGTCCTACCGGGACAGGGTTCTATGGCTACACCTTC. As protein: CASSPTGTGFYGYTF.

This sequence joins TRBV11-2 and TRBJ1-1; D is uncertain. With 3 bases removed from V and 7 bases from J, the gap between germline ends came to 9 bases. Germline CDR1 reads SGHAT; CDR2 reads FQNNGV. CDR3 length equals 12 residues. CDR3 sequence (DNA): TGTGCCAGCAGCTTCCGAACACATGAAGCTTTCTTT. Protein: CASSFRTHEAFF.

The genes are TRBV10-3 and TRBJ2-3, with no clear D. The germline CDR1 and CDR2 sequences are ENHRY and SYGVKD. The CDR3 is 14 amino acids. The germline V and J ends were trimmed by 8 bases and 0 bases, with 12 bases remaining between them. The CDR3 region is CAIRRKTSTDTQYF. The CDR3 DNA reads TGTGCCATCCGTCGAAAAACTAGCACAGATACGCAGTATTTT.

The chain combines TRBV6-6 with TRBJ2-1; TRBD2 might be the D (5 bases). This CDR3 spans 16 amino acids. Germline values: CDR1 MNHNY, CDR2 SVGAGI (reference sequence). Deletions cut 6 bases from V and 10 bases from J, with 25 bases between. CDR3 loop: CASSQDTSFRRGEQFF. The CDR3 region has the DNA TGTGCCAGCAGCCAGGATACTAGTTTTCGTCGCGGGGAGCAGTTCTTC.

CDR3: CASSLPGSPYEQYF. For the CDR3, the DNA is TGTGCCAGCAGCCTCCCCGGGTCACCCTACGAGCAGTACTTC. The chain employs TRBV11-2 and TRBJ2-7; the D is unclear. The V gene's germline CDR1 is SGHAT and CDR2 FQNNGV. Trimming pared 5 bases from V and 2 bases from J, leaving 13 bases between. The CDR3 runs 14 residues.

V usage is TRBV12-5 and J usage is TRBJ2-5; weak D call: TRBD1 (6 bases). The CDR3 consists of 14 residues. Trimming pared 3 bases from V and 3 bases from J, leaving 11 bases between. Germline assignment: CDR1 LGHNT and CDR2 FRNRAP. CDR3: CASGLDQGKETQYF. The CDR3 nucleotides are TGTGCTAGTGGTTTAGACCAGGGGAAAGAGACCCAGTACTTC.

This chain links TRBV7-9 with TRBJ2-7; 8 bases align to TRBD2. CDR3 size: 16 residues. Losses at the gene ends were 5 bases for V and 0 bases for J; bases not matched to a gene: 9. Per germline, CDR1 SEHNR and CDR2 FQNEAQ (reference sequence). The CDR3, as DNA: TGTGCCAGCAGCAAGAGCGGGGGCCCCCTCTCCTACGAGCAGTACTTC. Protein product: CASSKSGGPLSYEQYF.

The rearrangement links TRBV25-1 to TRBJ2-1; D uncertain. Germline CDR1 MGHDK, CDR2 SYGVNS. The V end lost 4 bases, the J end lost 5 bases, and 3 bases lay between the germline ends. CDR3 length: 11 residues. CDR3 bases: TGTGCCAGCAGTGTAAACAATGAGCAGTTCTTC. This translates into CASSVNNEQFF.

The J gene is TRBJ1-2, the V gene TRBV7-2; D possibly corresponds to TRBD1 (5 bases). The germline V gene has CDR1 SGHTA and CDR2 FQGNSA. The CDR3 is 15 residues long. V shed 5 bases and J shed 1 base, with 14 bases lying between them. This chain's CDR3 is CASSLNGGDNYGYTF. The CDR3 nucleotides are TGTGCCAGCAGCCTTAATGGGGGGGATAACTATGGCTACACCTTC. Drawing the rest from reference TRBV7-2 and TRBJ1-2, the complete variable domain is GAGVSQSPSNKVTEKGKDVELRCDPISGHTALYWYRQSLGQGLEFLIYFQGNSAPDKSGLPSDRFSAERTGGSVSTLTIQRTQQEDSAVYLCASSLNGGDNYGYTFGSGTRLTVV.